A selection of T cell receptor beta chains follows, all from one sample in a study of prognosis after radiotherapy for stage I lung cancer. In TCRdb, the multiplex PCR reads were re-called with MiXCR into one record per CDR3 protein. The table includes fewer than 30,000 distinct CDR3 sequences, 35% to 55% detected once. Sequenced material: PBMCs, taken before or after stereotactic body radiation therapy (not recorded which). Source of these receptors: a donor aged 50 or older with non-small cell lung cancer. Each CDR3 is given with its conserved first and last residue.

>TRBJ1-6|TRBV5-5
CASSLDLAWHSPLHF
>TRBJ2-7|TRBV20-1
CSAQAGADEQYF
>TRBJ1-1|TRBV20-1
CSASSRVNTEAFF
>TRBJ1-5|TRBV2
CASSAIRSVSNHPQHF
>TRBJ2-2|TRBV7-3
CASSSGLADPGELFF
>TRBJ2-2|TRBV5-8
CASSLVGSGELFF
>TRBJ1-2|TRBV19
CASSIRGQGAPVVYTF
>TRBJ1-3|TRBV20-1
CSASRPITGNTIYF
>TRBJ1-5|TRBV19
CASSTGVSNQPQHF
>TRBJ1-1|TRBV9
CASSGHRGMNTEAFF
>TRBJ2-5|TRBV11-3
CASSLTWDSTEETQYF
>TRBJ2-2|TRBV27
CASSLYSGELFF
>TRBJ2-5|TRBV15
CATSRDRVETQYF
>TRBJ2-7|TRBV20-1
CSARSSGRVGEQYF
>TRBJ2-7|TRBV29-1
CSVVGLAGVEQYF
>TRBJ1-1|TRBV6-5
CASRYSGHSEAFF
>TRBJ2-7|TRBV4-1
CASSARTGGTNSYEQYF
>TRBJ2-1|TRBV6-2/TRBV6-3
CASSYSPGQCNEQFF
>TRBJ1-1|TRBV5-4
CASSFGLRLPNTEAFF
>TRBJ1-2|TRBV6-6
CASSYSTRGQTNYGYTF
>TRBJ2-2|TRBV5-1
CASSPGTGNVNGELFF
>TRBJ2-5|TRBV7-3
CASSLNPSNLETQYF
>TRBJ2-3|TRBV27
CASSPRDYGTDTQYF
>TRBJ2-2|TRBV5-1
CASSYYGELFF
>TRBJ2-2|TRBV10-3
CAISAVQGPNTGELFF
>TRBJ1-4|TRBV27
CASSLQYVTRGEEKLFF
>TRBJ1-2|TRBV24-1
CATSDPPWFDRIGYTF
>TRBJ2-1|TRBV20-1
CSAPPTVTSGINEQFF